This T cell receptor (beta chain) was captured in a study of cytotoxic CD8 clonotypes in ibrutinib-treated CLL. On the study more broadly: A mean of roughly 260,000 productive templates and tens of thousands of productive rearrangements was obtained per sample.

Cryopreserved PBMCs yielded about 2.2 micrograms of genomic DNA for TCR beta libraries. The CDR3 runs to 16 residues. Germline CDR1 reads SGHRS; CDR2 reads YFSETQ. Trimming at V came to 0 bases and at J to 1 base, leaving 3 bases not matched to a gene. Using immunoSEQ multiplex PCR, the repertoire was profiled, and TCRdb retains in-frame clones only, with some absent. The profile shows about 85,000 clones, about 76% of them singletons. The sample holds a few counts of this clone. The chain joins TRBV5-1 to TRBJ2-3, with 9 bases fitting TRBD2. The receptor was isolated from a human donor with chronic lymphocytic leukemia. The material sequenced was PBMCs, taken after 12 months of ibrutinib treatment. In DNA, the CDR3 is TGCGCCAGCAGCTTGGGGGCTAGCGGGGGCACAGATACGCAGTATTTT. Residues: CASSLGASGGTDTQYF. Based on the CDR3 plus reference TRBV5-1 and TRBJ2-3, the full variable domain is KAGVTQTPRYLIKTRGQQVTLSCSPISGHRSVSWYQQTPGQGLQFLFEYFSETQRNKGNFPGRFSGRQFSNSRSEMNVSTLELGDSALYLCASSLGASGGTDTQYFGPGTRLTVL.